This is a list of T cell receptor beta chains from one sample in a study of cytomegalovirus exposure and HLA in healthy donors. The assay was immunoSEQ multiplex PCR, and TCRdb's table has in-frame clones only and misses some. The sample holds under 200,000 clones, 91% seen once. Sequenced material: PBMCs. The receptors here all came from a woman between 18 and 30 years old in good health and CMV-seropositive. Each CDR3 is given with its conserved first and last residue. D genes are given only for firm matches. Rows give clone size only sometimes, using once, few, many, or a class for an expanded clone.

V gene	J gene	clone size	D gene	CDR3 protein	CDR3 DNA
TRBV5-6	TRBJ2-5	-	-	CASSHLLREEQTQYF	TGTGCCAGCAGTCATCTCTTGCGGGAAGAGCAGACCCAGTACTTC
TRBV10-2	TRBJ2-5	-	TRBD2	CASSDFLAGGPQETQYF	TGCGCCAGCAGTGATTTTCTAGCGGGGGGACCTCAAGAGACCCAGTACTTC
TRBV7-2	TRBJ2-1	once	TRBD2	CASSSGLARAQAEQFF	TGTGCCAGCAGTTCCGGACTAGCGAGGGCCCAGGCTGAGCAGTTCTTC
TRBV2	TRBJ2-5	-	TRBD2	CASRARWGGQETQYF	TGTGCCAGCAGGGCTCGATGGGGGGGCCAAGAGACCCAGTACTTC
TRBV6-6	TRBJ2-1	-	-	CASSSPSTLDNEQFF	TGTGCCAGCAGTTCCCCGTCGACTTTGGACAATGAGCAGTTCTTC
TRBV7-6	TRBJ1-1	few	-	CASSPSQGTNTEAFF	TGTGCCAGCAGCCCCTCACAGGGTACGAACACTGAAGCTTTCTTT
TRBV25-1	TRBJ1-2	-	-	CASSESGDLYGYTF	TGTGCCAGCAGTGAATCAGGGGATCTCTATGGCTACACCTTC
TRBV27	TRBJ1-2	-	-	CASSLNRANYGYTF	TGTGCCAGCAGTTTAAACAGAGCTAACTATGGCTACACCTTC
TRBV15	TRBJ1-1	-	TRBD1	CATSRALGQGANTEAFF	TGTGCCACCAGCAGGGCACTGGGACAGGGGGCGAACACTGAAGCTTTCTTT
TRBV28	TRBJ1-5	-	-	CASSPDNRRNQPQHF	TGTGCCAGCAGTCCCGACAACAGAAGAAATCAGCCCCAGCATTTT
TRBV6-5	TRBJ1-1	-	TRBD1	CASSYSPGGGNTEAFF	TGTGCCAGCAGTTACTCCCCAGGGGGCGGGAACACTGAAGCTTTCTTT
TRBV7-9	TRBJ1-3	once	-	CASSLLQGSGNTIYF	TGTGCCAGCAGCCTACTACAGGGCTCTGGAAACACCATATATTTT
TRBV10-3	TRBJ2-7	-	-	CAISPGIYEQYF	TGTGCCATTTCTCCGGGGATTTACGAGCAGTACTTC
TRBV29-1	TRBJ1-1	-	-	CSVEIRGLGTEAFF	TGCAGCGTTGAAATTAGGGGTCTGGGGACTGAAGCTTTCTTT
TRBV25-1	TRBJ2-3	once	TRBD2	CASSEYGSGRADTQYF	TGTGCCAGCAGTGAATATGGTAGCGGGAGGGCAGATACGCAGTATTTT
TRBV6-5	TRBJ1-1	-	-	CASRGLSEQGTEAFF	TGTGCCAGCAGAGGGTTATCAGAACAGGGCACTGAAGCTTTCTTT
TRBV7-2	TRBJ2-2	-	TRBD2	CASSTTSGSSAGELFF	TGTGCCAGCAGCACCACTAGCGGGAGTAGTGCCGGGGAGCTGTTTTTT
TRBV9	TRBJ2-1	few	TRBD2	CASSLAGDNEQFF	TGTGCCAGCAGTCTAGCGGGAGACAATGAGCAGTTCTTC
TRBV13	TRBJ2-7	-	TRBD2	CASGAPGTSGYEQYF	TGTGCCAGCGGGGCGCCCGGGACTAGCGGTTACGAGCAGTACTTC
TRBV25-1	TRBJ2-3	-	-	CASSLSLRGSTDTQYF	TGTGCCAGCAGTCTCTCCTTGAGGGGGAGCACAGATACGCAGTATTTT
TRBV28	TRBJ1-2	few	TRBD1	CASSPSPRDRGQYGYGYTF	TGTGCCAGCAGTCCATCCCCCCGGGACAGGGGGCAATATGGCTATGGCTACACCTTC
TRBV7-4	TRBJ2-7	-	TRBD2	CASSAAGGPNYEQYF	TGTGCCAGCAGCGCAGCGGGAGGCCCCAACTACGAGCAGTACTTC
TRBV27	TRBJ2-1	-	TRBD1	CASSLWGQGYNEQFF	TGTGCCAGCAGTTTATGGGGACAGGGATACAATGAGCAGTTCTTC
TRBV29-1	TRBJ2-3	-	-	CSVETPGADTQYF	TGCAGCGTTGAGACCCCGGGGGCAGATACGCAGTATTTT
TRBV12-2	TRBJ2-7	-	-	CASRRTSGPYEQYF	TGTGCAAGTCGGCGAACTAGCGGACCCTACGAGCAGTACTTC
TRBV19	TRBJ1-1	-	-	CASSIVDTNTEAFF	TGTGCCAGTAGTATAGTAGACACGAACACTGAAGCTTTCTTT
TRBV27	TRBJ2-7	-	-	CASSLSESKTYEQYF	TGTGCCAGCAGTTTATCGGAGTCGAAAACCTACGAGCAGTACTTC
TRBV5-1	TRBJ1-2	few	-	CASSLEGQGYGYTF	TGCGCCAGCAGCTTGGAGGGGCAGGGCTATGGCTACACCTTC
TRBV4-2	TRBJ2-3	-	TRBD2	CASSRGLARTDTQYF	TGTGCCAGCAGCCGCGGACTAGCGCGCACAGATACGCAGTATTTT
TRBV6-5	TRBJ1-1	-	-	CASSQDNSMNTEAFF	TGTGCCAGCAGTCAGGACAACTCAATGAACACTGAAGCTTTCTTT
TRBV28	TRBJ2-5	-	TRBD2	CASSPALAGDGTQYF	TGTGCCAGCAGCCCTGCCCTAGCGGGAGACGGGACCCAGTACTTC
TRBV11-2	TRBJ2-7	-	-	CASSSPREIVFEQYF	TGTGCCAGCAGCTCCCCCCGGGAGATAGTATTTGAGCAGTACTTC
TRBV19	TRBJ1-2	once	TRBD1	CASSKVARQGTFLISGYTF	TGTGCCAGTAGTAAGGTAGCCCGACAGGGGACCTTCCTAATAAGTGGCTACACCTTC
TRBV29-1	TRBJ1-1	-	-	CSVVRQVSRTEAFF	TGCAGCGTTGTTAGACAGGTCTCGAGAACTGAAGCTTTCTTT
TRBV5-5	TRBJ2-5	once	-	CASSDTSTDTFQETQYF	TGTGCCAGCAGCGACACCTCGACAGATACCTTCCAAGAGACCCAGTACTTC
TRBV27	TRBJ1-1	-	TRBD1	CASSLSQGALGHYTEAFF	TGTGCCAGCAGTTTATCGCAGGGGGCCCTTGGACACTACACTGAAGCTTTCTTT
TRBV2	TRBJ2-5	-	-	CASSEVRDETQYF	TGTGCCAGCAGTGAAGTCCGGGATGAGACCCAGTACTTC
TRBV5-1	TRBJ2-3	-	TRBD1	CASRDRVAPPDTQYF	TGCGCCAGTAGGGACAGGGTGGCTCCCCCAGATACGCAGTATTTT
TRBV7-3	TRBJ2-1	-	-	CASSAESTGKGNEQFF	TGTGCCAGCAGCGCTGAGAGCACAGGGAAGGGTAATGAGCAGTTCTTC
TRBV27	TRBJ2-1	-	-	CASSKPGLPYNEQFF	TGTGCCAGCAGCAAACCGGGACTTCCTTACAATGAGCAGTTCTTC
TRBV6-1	TRBJ2-5	-	TRBD1	CASSESGQVPWETQYF	TGTGCCAGCAGTGAATCAGGACAGGTTCCTTGGGAGACCCAGTACTTC
TRBV30	TRBJ1-1	-	-	CAWTRLLMNTEAFF	TGTGCCTGGACCCGACTCCTCATGAACACTGAAGCTTTCTTT
TRBV5-1	TRBJ1-1	-	TRBD1	CASSSTGGGTEAFF	TGCGCCAGCAGCTCCACAGGGGGAGGCACTGAAGCTTTCTTT
TRBV2	TRBJ2-3	-	TRBD1	CASSGHRDSYTDTQYF	TGTGCCAGCAGTGGGCACCGGGACAGCTACACAGATACGCAGTATTTT
TRBV6-1	TRBJ1-4	-	TRBD1	CASSELSGQGVGKLFF	TGTGCCAGCAGTGAATTGTCGGGACAGGGAGTGGGAAAACTGTTTTTT
TRBV5-8	TRBJ1-3	-	-	CASSLGALGNTIYF	TGTGCCAGCAGCTTAGGGGCGCTTGGAAACACCATATATTTT
TRBV15	TRBJ2-7	-	-	CATSRGFYGYYEQYF	TGTGCCACCAGCAGGGGCTTTTATGGGTACTACGAGCAGTACTTC
TRBV28	TRBJ2-4	-	-	CASSFRENIQYF	TGTGCCAGCAGTTTCCGGGAAAACATTCAGTACTTC
TRBV10-3	TRBJ2-7	-	-	CAISEAADNVYEQYF	TGTGCCATCAGTGAGGCCGCTGACAACGTCTACGAGCAGTACTTC
TRBV10-3	TRBJ2-7	-	-	CAISDTYEQYF	TGTGCCATCAGTGACACCTACGAGCAGTACTTC